The 11 T cell receptor beta chains listed next were all sequenced from one sample in a study of cytomegalovirus exposure and HLA in healthy donors. PCR was performed using 60 Vbeta and 13 Jbeta primers. Using immunoSEQ multiplex PCR, the repertoire was profiled, and TCRdb retains in-frame clones only, with some absent. The table has under 120,000 clones, around two thirds seen once. The sample was PBMCs. The receptor set was obtained from a man aged 50 to 59 in good health and CMV-seropositive.

The chain couples TRBV6-4 to TRBJ2-3; tentative D call: TRBD2 (6 bases). From germline, CDR1 is MRHNA and CDR2 SNTAGT. Deletions cut 5 bases from V and 4 bases from J, with 13 bases between. The CDR3 has 14 residues. The CDR3 nucleotides are TGTGCCAGCAGTTTTCTAGCGTCGTCAGATACGCAGTATTTT. This encodes CASSFLASSDTQYF.

V and J are TRBV6-6 and TRBJ1-2; D not resolved. The germline V gene has CDR1 MNHNY and CDR2 SVGAGI (reference sequence). CDR3 length: 14 amino acids. V was trimmed by 4 bases and J by 8 bases, leaving 17 bases between them. In DNA, the CDR3 is TGTGCCAGCAGTTTAGTGGCAGCCCCTAGGGGCTACACCTTC. It translates to CASSLVAAPRGYTF.

The genes are TRBV5-1 and TRBJ1-2, with 8 bases lining up with TRBD1. The CDR3 has 15 residues. CDR1 is SGHRS and CDR2 is YFSETQ in the germline V gene. With 4 bases clipped from V and 5 bases from J, the junction kept 10 bases outside the gene matches. CDR3 coding DNA: TGCGCCAGCAGCCCCTTCGGACAGGGATCTTATGGCTACACCTTC. Translated, it gives CASSPFGQGSYGYTF.

The J gene is TRBJ1-1, the V gene TRBV5-5; TRBD1 is a possible D gene (5 bases). Looked up from germline, CDR1 is SGHKS and CDR2 is YYEKEE (reference sequence). This CDR3 comprises 15 residues. Between the trimmed V and J ends, which lost 1 base and 0 bases, there was a span of 10 bases. The DNA for the CDR3 is TGTGCCAGCAGCTTGAGTGCAGGGATGAACACTGAAGCTTTCTTT. This codes for CASSLSAGMNTEAFF.

The V gene is TRBV28, the J gene TRBJ2-7, with 9 bases matching TRBD1. The CDR3 length is 16 residues. Trimming removed 7 bases from V and 2 bases from J; junction bases left unmatched: 12. Per germline, CDR1 MDHEN and CDR2 SYDVKM. The CDR3: CASTSGTGTFTYEQYF. In nucleotides, the CDR3 is TGTGCCAGCACCTCCGGGACAGGGACATTTACCTACGAGCAGTACTTC.

The V gene is TRBV7-2, the J gene TRBJ2-3; D unresolved. Germline assignment: CDR1 SGHTA and CDR2 FQGNSA. This CDR3 has 14 amino acids. Trimming cost V 5 bases and J 4 bases, with 13 bases left between them. The DNA of the CDR3 is TGTGCCAGCAGCGCGGCGTATGGTGCAGATACGCAGTATTTT. As protein: CASSAAYGADTQYF.

This chain joins TRBV5-8 and TRBJ2-7; 8 positions match TRBD1. The CDR3 is made up of 15 amino acids. Germline V lookup: CDR1 SGHTS, CDR2 YDEGEE. After removal of 1 base from V and 4 bases from J, the junction contained 7 bases not matched to a gene. This CDR3 is CASSLWQGASYEQYF. The CDR3 region has the DNA TGTGCCAGCAGCTTGTGGCAGGGGGCGTCGTACGAGCAGTACTTC.

V gene TRBV20-1 combines with J gene TRBJ1-5; D not certain. CDR1 is DFQATT, CDR2 SNEGSKA, per germline (reference sequence). This CDR3 is built from 11 residues. Trimming removed 5 bases at V and 8 bases at J, with 10 bases between. The CDR3 DNA follows: TGCAGTGCTTCCCGGGTAGAGCCCCAGCATTTT. Amino acids: CSASRVEPQHF.

The chain joins TRBV28 to TRBJ2-7; tentative D call: TRBD1 (7 bases). CDR3 size: 15 residues. V was pared by 10 bases and J by 6 bases, with 25 bases between. CDR1 MDHEN and CDR2 SYDVKM come from the germline V gene. CDR3 sequence reads: CATSQAGQSSGEQYF. The CDR3 DNA reads TGTGCCACCTCTCAGGCGGGACAGTCTTCAGGCGAGCAGTACTTC.

Written as DNA, the CDR3 is TGCGCCAGCAGCCAAGTTACCATGGCATGGCAGTACTTC. Translated, it gives CASSQVTMAWQYF. This sequence joins TRBV4-1 and TRBJ2-7, with D uncertain. Per the germline V gene, CDR1 is MGHRA and CDR2 is YSYEKL. With 1 base removed from V and 9 bases from J, the gap between germline ends came to 13 bases. The CDR3 runs 13 residues.

The rearrangement links TRBV5-1 to TRBJ2-3; weak D call: TRBD1 (6 bases). CDR1 and CDR2 from the germline V gene are SGHRS and YFSETQ. V lost 1 base, J lost 5 bases, and 8 bases lay in between. The CDR3 runs to 13 residues. The CDR3 region has the DNA TGCGCCAGCAGCTTGTTACAGGGAGATACGCAGTATTTT. It yields the protein CASSLLQGDTQYF.